This T cell receptor beta chain comes out of a study of shared clonotypes between healthy human individuals. Study context: CD4 naive and memory got three plates each, CD8 naive two, CD8 memory one.

Each subset's genomic DNA was split evenly across several immunoSEQ plates. Sequencing was performed with immunoSEQ multiplex PCR; in TCRdb, only in-frame clones are kept and a portion is missing. Of about 2 million clones in the sample, approximately 95% were seen once. This CDR3 comprises 16 residues. CDR1 and CDR2 from the germline V gene are SGDLS and YYNGEE. J lost 4 bases, V lost 6 bases, and 8 bases had no gene match. This clone was picked up one time. The antigen is unknown. General observations from the study: Relative to their counterparts shared across all four donors, non-shared clonotypes exhibited diminished generation probabilities. Expectations were that clonotype sharing among donors would be affected by sequencing depth.

The receptor comes from a man younger than 30 in good health. Sequenced: naive CD4+ T cells sorted from blood. The subset is: CD45RA+ positively selected. The chain has TRBV9 and TRBJ2-2, with TRBD2 identical over 11 bases. The CDR3 reads CASTLGLAGGTGELFF. CDR3 coding DNA: TGTGCCAGCACGCTCGGGCTAGCGGGAGGCACCGGGGAGCTGTTTTTT.